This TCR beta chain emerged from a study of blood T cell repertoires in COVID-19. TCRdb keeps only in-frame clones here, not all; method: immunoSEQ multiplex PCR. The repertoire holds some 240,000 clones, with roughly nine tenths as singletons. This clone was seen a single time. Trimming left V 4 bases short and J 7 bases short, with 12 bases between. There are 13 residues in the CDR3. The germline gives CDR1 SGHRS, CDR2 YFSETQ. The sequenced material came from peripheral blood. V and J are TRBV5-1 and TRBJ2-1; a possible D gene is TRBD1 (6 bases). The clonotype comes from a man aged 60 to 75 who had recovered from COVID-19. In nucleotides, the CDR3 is TGCGCCAGCAGCCCTCTCACAGGGAATGAGCAGTTCTTC. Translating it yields CASSPLTGNEQFF.